Included here is one T cell receptor (beta chain) sequence, with context. Antigen unknown. This table comes from immunoSEQ multiplex PCR, and its TCRdb copy is limited to in-frame clones, with some not included. This table has around 40,000 clones, approximately 85% appearing once. As for time point: week 5, during vaccination. Vaccination used 300 ug of mutant IDH1 20-mer peptide per dose, with topical imiquimod. This entry is derived from a study of a mutant IDH1 vaccine in newly diagnosed glioma. The overall study: Sex distribution of treated patients was about 60% male and roughly 40% female; mean age was 40.4 years. Overall study results and limits: Vaccine-induced immune responses were detected in over 90% of patients. Variations in leading peripheral T cell clonotypes appeared to have no connection with pseudoprogression.

The sequence derives from a man in his forties with glioma. The sample was PBMCs, taken from a glioma patient whose treatment included an IDH1 peptide vaccine.

The CDR3 nucleotides are TGTGCCAGCAGACTCGTAGGGAACCCCTACGAGCAGTACTTC. It specifies CASRLVGNPYEQYF. V gene TRBV7-2 combines with J gene TRBJ2-7; D is unclear. The CDR3 covers 14 residues. Trimming left V 6 bases short and J 2 bases short, with 14 bases between. The germline V gene has CDR1 SGHTA and CDR2 FQGNSA.